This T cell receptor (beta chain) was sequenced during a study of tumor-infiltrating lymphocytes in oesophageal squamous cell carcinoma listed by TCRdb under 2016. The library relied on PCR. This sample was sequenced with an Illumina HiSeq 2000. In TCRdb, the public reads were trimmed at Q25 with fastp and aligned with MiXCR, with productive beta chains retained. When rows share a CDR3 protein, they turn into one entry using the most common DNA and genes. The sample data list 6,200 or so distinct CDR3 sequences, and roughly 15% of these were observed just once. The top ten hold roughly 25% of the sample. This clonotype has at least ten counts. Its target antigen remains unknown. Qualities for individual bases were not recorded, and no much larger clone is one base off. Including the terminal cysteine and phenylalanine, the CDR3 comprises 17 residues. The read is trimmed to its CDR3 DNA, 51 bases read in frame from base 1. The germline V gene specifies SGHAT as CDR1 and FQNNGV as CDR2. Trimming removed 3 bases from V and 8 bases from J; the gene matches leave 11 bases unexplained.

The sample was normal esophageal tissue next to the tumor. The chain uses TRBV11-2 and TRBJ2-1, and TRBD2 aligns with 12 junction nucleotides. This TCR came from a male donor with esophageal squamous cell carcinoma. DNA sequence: TGTGCCAGCAGCTTCCCACTAGCGGGGGGATCCATCGATGAGCAGTTCTTC. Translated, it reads CASSFPLAGGSIDEQFF. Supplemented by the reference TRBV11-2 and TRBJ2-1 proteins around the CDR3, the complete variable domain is EAGVAQSPRYKIIEKRQSVAFWCNPISGHATLYWYQQILGQGPKLLIQFQNNGVVDDSQLPKDRFSAERLKGVDSTLKIQPAKLEDSAVYLCASSFPLAGGSIDEQFFGPGTRLTVL.